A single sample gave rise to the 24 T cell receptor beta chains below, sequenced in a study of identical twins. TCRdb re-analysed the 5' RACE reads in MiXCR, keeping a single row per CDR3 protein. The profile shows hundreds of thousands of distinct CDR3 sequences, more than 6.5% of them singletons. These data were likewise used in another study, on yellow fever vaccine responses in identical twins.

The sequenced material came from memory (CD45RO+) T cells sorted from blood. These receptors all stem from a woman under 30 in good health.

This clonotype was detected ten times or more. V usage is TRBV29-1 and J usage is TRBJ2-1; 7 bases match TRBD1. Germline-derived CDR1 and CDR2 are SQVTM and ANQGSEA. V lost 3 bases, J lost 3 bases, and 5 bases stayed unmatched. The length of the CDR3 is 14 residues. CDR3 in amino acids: CSVETGSSYNEQFF. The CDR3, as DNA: TGCAGCGTTGAGACAGGGTCTAGCTACAATGAGCAGTTCTTC.

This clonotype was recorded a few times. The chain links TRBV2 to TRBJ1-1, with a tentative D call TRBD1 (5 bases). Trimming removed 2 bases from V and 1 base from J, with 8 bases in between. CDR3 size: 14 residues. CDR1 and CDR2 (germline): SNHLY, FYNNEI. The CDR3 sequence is CASSEWGTNTEAFF. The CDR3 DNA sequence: TGTGCCAGCAGTGAATGGGGGACGAACACTGAAGCTTTCTTT. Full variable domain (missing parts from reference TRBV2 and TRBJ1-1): EPEVTQTPSHQVTQMGQEVILRCVPISNHLYFYWYRQILGQKVEFLVSFYNNEISEKSEIFDDQFSVERPDGSNFTLKIRSTKLEDSAMYFCASSEWGTNTEAFFGQGTRLTVV.

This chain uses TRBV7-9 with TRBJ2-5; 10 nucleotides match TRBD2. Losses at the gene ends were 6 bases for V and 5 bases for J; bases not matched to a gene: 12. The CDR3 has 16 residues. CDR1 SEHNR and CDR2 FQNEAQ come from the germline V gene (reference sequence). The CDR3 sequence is CASSERASGRGETQYF. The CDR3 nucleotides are TGTGCCAGCAGTGAAAGGGCTAGCGGGAGAGGGGAGACCCAGTACTTC.

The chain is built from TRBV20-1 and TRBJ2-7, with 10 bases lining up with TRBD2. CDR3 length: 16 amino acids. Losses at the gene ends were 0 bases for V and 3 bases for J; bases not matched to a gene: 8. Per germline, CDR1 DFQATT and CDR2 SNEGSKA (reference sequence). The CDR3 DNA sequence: TGCAGTGCTAGAGAAGAACTAGCGGGATCCCTCTACGAGCAGTACTTC. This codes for CSAREELAGSLYEQYF.

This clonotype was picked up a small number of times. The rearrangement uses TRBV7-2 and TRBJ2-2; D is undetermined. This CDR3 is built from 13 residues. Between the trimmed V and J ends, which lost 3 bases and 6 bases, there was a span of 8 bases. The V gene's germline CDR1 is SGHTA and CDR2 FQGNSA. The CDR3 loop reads CASSFTIPGELFF. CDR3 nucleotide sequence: TGTGCCAGCAGCTTTACAATTCCCGGGGAGCTGTTTTTT.

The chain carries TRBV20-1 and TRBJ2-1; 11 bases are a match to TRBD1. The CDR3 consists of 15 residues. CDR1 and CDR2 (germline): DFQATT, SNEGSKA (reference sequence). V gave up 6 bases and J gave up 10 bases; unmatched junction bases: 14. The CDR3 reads CSAVVAGQGAGEQFF. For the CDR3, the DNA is TGCAGTGCAGTCGTAGCCGGACAGGGGGCGGGGGAGCAGTTCTTC.

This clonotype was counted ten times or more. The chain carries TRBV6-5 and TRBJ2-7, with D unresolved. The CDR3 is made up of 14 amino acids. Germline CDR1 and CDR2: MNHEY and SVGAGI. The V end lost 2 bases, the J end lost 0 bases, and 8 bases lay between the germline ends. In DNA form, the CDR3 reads TGTGCCAGCAGTTACGGCAGGAACTCCTACGAGCAGTACTTC. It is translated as CASSYGRNSYEQYF.

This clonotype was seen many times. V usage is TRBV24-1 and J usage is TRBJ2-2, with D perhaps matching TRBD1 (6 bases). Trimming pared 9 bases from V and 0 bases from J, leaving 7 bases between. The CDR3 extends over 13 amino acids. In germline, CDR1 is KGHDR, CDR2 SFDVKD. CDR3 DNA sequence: TGTGCCACCCGGACAGCGAACACCGGGGAGCTGTTTTTT. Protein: CATRTANTGELFF.

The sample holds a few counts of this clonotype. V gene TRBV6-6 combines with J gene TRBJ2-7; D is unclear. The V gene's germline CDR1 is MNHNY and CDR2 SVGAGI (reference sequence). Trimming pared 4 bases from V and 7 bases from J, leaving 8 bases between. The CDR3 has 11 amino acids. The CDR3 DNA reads TGTGCCAGCAGTTCGCTTCGGGAGCAGTACTTC. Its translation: CASSSLREQYF.

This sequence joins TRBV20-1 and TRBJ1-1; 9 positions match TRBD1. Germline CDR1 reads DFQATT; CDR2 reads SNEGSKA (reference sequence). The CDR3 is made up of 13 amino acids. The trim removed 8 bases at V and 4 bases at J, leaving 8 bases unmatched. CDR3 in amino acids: CSLRTGDGTEAFF. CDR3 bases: TGCAGTCTCCGGACAGGGGACGGCACTGAAGCTTTCTTT.

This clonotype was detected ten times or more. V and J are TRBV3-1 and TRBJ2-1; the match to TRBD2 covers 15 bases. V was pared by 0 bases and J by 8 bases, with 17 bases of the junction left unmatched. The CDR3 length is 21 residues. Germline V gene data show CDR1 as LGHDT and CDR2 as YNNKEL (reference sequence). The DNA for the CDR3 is TGTGCCAGCAGCCAAGATTGGGGGACTAGCGGGGGGACACTCCCCCTTGATGAGCAGTTCTTC. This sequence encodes CASSQDWGTSGGTLPLDEQFF.

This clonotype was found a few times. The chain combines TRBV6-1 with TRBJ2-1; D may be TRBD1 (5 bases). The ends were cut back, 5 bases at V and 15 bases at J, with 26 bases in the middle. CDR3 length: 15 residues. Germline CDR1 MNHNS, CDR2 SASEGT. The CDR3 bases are TGTGCCAGCAGTCCCCAGGGCGGCTCCACCCCCCACGCGTTCTTC. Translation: CASSPQGGSTPHAFF.

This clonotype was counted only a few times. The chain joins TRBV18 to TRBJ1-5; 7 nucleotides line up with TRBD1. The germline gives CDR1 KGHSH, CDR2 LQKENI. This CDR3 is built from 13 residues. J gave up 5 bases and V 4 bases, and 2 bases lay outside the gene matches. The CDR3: CASSRDRYQPQHF. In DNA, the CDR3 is TGTGCCAGCTCACGGGACAGATATCAGCCCCAGCATTTT. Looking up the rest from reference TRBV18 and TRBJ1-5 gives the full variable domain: NAGVMQNPRHLVRRRGQEARLRCSPMKGHSHVYWYRQLPEEGLKFMVYLQKENIIDESGMPKERFSAEFPKEGPSILRIQQVVRGDSAAYFCASSRDRYQPQHFGDGTRLSIL.

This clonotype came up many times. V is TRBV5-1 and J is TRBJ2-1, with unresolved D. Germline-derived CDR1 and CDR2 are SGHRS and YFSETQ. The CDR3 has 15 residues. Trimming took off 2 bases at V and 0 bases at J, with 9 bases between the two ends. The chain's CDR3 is CASSFRVISYNEQFF. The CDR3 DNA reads TGCGCCAGCAGCTTTCGGGTGATCTCCTACAATGAGCAGTTCTTC.

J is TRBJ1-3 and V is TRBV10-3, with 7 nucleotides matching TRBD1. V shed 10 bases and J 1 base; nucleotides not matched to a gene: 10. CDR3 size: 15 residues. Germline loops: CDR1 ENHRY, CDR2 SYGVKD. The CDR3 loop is CATAPGGTSGNTIYF. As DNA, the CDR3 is TGTGCCACCGCCCCAGGGGGAACTTCTGGAAACACCATATATTTT.

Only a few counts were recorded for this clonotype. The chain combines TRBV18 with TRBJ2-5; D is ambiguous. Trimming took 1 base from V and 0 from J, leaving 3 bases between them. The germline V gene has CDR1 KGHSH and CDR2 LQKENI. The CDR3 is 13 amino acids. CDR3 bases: TGTGCCAGCTCACCACAGCACCAAGAGACCCAGTACTTC. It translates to CASSPQHQETQYF.

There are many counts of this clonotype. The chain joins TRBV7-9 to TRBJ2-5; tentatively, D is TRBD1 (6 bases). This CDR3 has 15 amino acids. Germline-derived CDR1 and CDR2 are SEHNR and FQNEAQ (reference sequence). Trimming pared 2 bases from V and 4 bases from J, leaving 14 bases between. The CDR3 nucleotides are TGTGCCAGCAGCTTAACGGTACAGGGAGTAGAGACCCAGTACTTC. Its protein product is CASSLTVQGVETQYF. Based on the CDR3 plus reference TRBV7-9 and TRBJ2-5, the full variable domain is DTGVSQNPRHKITKRGQNVTFRCDPISEHNRLYWYRQTLGQGPEFLTYFQNEAQLEKSRLLSDRFSAERPKGSFSTLEIQRTEQGDSAMYLCASSLTVQGVETQYFGPGTRLLVL.

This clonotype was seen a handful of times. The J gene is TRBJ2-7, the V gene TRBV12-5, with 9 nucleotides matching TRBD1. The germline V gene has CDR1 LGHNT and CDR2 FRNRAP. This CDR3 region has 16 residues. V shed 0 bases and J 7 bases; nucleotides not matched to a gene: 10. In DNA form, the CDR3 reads TGTGCTAGTGGTTTGGTCTTGGACAGGGGCCGTTTTGAGCAGTACTTC. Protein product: CASGLVLDRGRFEQYF.

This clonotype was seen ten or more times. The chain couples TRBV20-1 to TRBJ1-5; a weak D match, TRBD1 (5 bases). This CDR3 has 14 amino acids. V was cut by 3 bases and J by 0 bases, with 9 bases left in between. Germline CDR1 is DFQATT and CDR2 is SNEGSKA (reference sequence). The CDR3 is CSASGGNSNQPQHF. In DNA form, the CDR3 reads TGCAGTGCTAGCGGGGGAAATAGCAATCAGCCCCAGCATTTT.

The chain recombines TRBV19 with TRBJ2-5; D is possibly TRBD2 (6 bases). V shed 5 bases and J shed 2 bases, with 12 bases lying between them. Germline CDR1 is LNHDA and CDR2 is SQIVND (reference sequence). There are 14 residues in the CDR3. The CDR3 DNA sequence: TGTGCCAGTAGTCTGAGACTAGTACAAGAGACCCAGTACTTC. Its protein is CASSLRLVQETQYF.

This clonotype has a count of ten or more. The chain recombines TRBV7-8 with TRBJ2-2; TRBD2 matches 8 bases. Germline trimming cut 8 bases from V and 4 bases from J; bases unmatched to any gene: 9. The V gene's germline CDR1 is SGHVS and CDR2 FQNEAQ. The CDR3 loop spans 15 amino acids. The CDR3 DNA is TGTGCCAGCTACCGGGGGGGCCGTAGCACCGGGGAGCTGTTTTTT. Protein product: CASYRGGRSTGELFF.

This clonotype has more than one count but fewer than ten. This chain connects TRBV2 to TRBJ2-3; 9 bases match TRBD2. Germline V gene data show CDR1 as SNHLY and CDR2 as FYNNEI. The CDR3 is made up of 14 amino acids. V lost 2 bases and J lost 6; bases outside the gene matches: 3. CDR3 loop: CASSEWGTSDTQYF. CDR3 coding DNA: TGTGCCAGCAGTGAATGGGGGACTAGCGATACGCAGTATTTT. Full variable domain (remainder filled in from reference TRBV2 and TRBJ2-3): EPEVTQTPSHQVTQMGQEVILRCVPISNHLYFYWYRQILGQKVEFLVSFYNNEISEKSEIFDDQFSVERPDGSNFTLKIRSTKLEDSAMYFCASSEWGTSDTQYFGPGTRLTVL.

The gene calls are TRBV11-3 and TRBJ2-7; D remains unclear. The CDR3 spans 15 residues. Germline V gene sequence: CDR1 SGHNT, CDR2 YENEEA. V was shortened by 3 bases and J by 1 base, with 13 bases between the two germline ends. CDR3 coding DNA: TGTGCCAGCAGCTTGGAGAACGGGCCTTCCTACGAGCAGTACTTC. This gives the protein CASSLENGPSYEQYF. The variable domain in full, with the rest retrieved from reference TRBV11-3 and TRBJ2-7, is EAGVVQSPRYKIIEKKQPVAFWCNPISGHNTLYWYLQNLGQGPELLIRYENEEAVDDSQLPKDRFSAERLKGVDSTLKIQPAELGDSAVYLCASSLENGPSYEQYFGPGTRLTVT.

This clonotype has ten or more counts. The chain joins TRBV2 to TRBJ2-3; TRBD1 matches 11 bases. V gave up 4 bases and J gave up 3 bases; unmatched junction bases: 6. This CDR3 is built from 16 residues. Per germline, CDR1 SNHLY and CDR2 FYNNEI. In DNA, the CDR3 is TGTGCCAGCAGTGGAGGGACAGGGGGACAGACAGATACGCAGTATTTT. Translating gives CASSGGTGGQTDTQYF.